This T cell receptor (beta chain) was identified in a study of T-cell reconstitution after alpha-beta-depleted transplantation in children (dated by TCRdb to 2016 to 2017). With regard to the full study: Using TCR repertoire profiling, the study followed T-cell immune reconstitution in a quantitative way in children after TCRalphabeta/CD19-depleted allogeneic hematopoietic cell transplantation.

Library creation used PCR. TCRdb shows the sequencer as Illumina HiSeq 2500. TCR libraries were prepared with molecular barcoding, using unique molecular identifiers to normalize TCRbeta repertoire quantification. TCRdb ran its own pipeline on the public reads, namely fastp trimming at Q25 and MiXCR clone calling, and kept in-frame beta chains. Rows are combined by CDR3 protein, so each entry shows the most common genes and DNA. The table for this sample lists about 610,000 distinct CDR3 sequences; over 9.5% of them were counted only once. Of the sample, less than 4.5% is held by the ten largest clones. CDR1 and CDR2, looked up from the germline V gene, are LGHNA and YSLEER. Trimming costs V 3 bases and J 3 bases, and their ends lie 15 bases apart. The CDR3 sequence holds 15 residues, the cysteine and phenylalanine included. Solely the CDR3 DNA is kept, with 45 bases framed from the first base. Comments on this clonotype: What antigen it recognizes has not been identified. No qualities accompany the bases; no much larger clone lies one base away.

This sequence was found in a human donor who donated a stem cell graft to a child with acute myeloid leukemia. In this chain, TRBV4-3 is recombined with TRBJ2-7; no D gene can be assigned with confidence. The sequenced sample was PBMCs from the stem cell graft donor, obtained from the stem cell graft. The CDR3 corresponds to CASSQGPTPNYEQYF. The DNA is TGCGCCAGCAGCCAGGGCCCCACCCCAAACTACGAGCAGTACTTC.